This is a list of T cell receptor beta chains from one sample in a study of vaccination and CD4 T cells after COVID-19. In TCRdb, the PCR reads were re-called with MiXCR into one record per CDR3 protein. This table has 15,000 to 20,000 distinct CDR3 sequences, about 35% appearing once. Their cognate antigens are unknown. Sequences were obtained from cultured CD4+ T cells from blood. The receptor source for this set is a human donor with COVID-19. Both conserved end residues are part of each CDR3. The order of the fields is D gene, clone size, J gene, V gene, CDR3 DNA, CDR3 protein. D genes are given only for firm matches. Clone size is shown for a subset of rows, as once, few, many or a class of expanded clone.

>-|few|TRBJ2-3|TRBV20-1
TGCAGTGCTAGAGACCTACAGGGTTATAGCACAGATACGCAGTATTTT
CSARDLQGYSTDTQYF
>-|-|TRBJ1-3|TRBV7-6
TGTGCCAGCAGCTTAGACCCACCAAGCTCTGGAAACACCATATATTTT
CASSLDPPSSGNTIYF
>-|few|TRBJ1-3|TRBV7-6
TGTGCCAGCAGCCCAGTCGGGACAAACTCTGGAAACACCATATATTTT
CASSPVGTNSGNTIYF
>TRBD2|-|TRBJ2-3|TRBV7-9
TGTGCCAGCAGCTTAGATAGCGGGGGCTACACAGATACGCAGTATTTT
CASSLDSGGYTDTQYF
>TRBD2|few|TRBJ2-5|TRBV7-7
TGTGCTAGCAGTTCTAGCGGGTTACAAGAGACCCAGTACTTC
CASSSSGLQETQYF
>-|few|TRBJ1-1|TRBV10-3
TGTGCCATCAGTGCCCAGGAAAGAGGCACTGAAGCTTTCTTT
CAISAQERGTEAFF
>-|few|TRBJ1-1|TRBV30
TGTGCCTGGTCAATCCTGACAGTGAACACTGAAGCTTTCTTT
CAWSILTVNTEAFF
>-|-|TRBJ2-3|TRBV5-1
TGCGCCAGCAGAGGCGGAGGACCTAGCACAGATACGCAGTATTTT
CASRGGGPSTDTQYF
>TRBD1|-|TRBJ2-7|TRBV20-1
TGCAGTGCTAGAGTTCTCACCGGGACAGGGGTGGTAGTAGGCTCCTACGAGCAGTACTTC
CSARVLTGTGVVVGSYEQYF
>TRBD1|-|TRBJ2-7|TRBV7-2
TGTGCCAGCAGCAACACCGGGACAGGGCACAACTTC
CASSNTGTGHNF
>TRBD1|-|TRBJ2-3|TRBV12-3/TRBV12-4
TGTGCCAGCAGTTTAAGGGGGCGGGATACGCAGTATTTT
CASSLRGRDTQYF
>-|few|TRBJ2-7|TRBV20-1
TGCAGTGCCGCTTCACAGGGATTTCCTTACGAGCAGTACTTC
CSAASQGFPYEQYF
>-|-|TRBJ1-3|TRBV20-1
TGCAGTGCTAGTGACAGGAACTCTGGAAACACCATATATTTT
CSASDRNSGNTIYF
>-|-|TRBJ1-4|TRBV28
TGTGCCAGCGGATATGGTGAGGGTAATGGTGAAAAACTGTTTTTT
CASGYGEGNGEKLFF
>-|-|TRBJ1-6|TRBV20-1
TGCAGTGCTCTCGGGGGTGGCAGAAATTCACCCCTCCACTTT
CSALGGGRNSPLHF
>TRBD1|-|TRBJ1-3|TRBV20-1
TGCAGTGCTAGGGGGACAGCAGGCTCTGGAAACACCATATATTTT
CSARGTAGSGNTIYF
>-|few|TRBJ2-7|TRBV5-8
TGTGCCAGCAGGCCCGATACCTACGAGCAGTACTTC
CASRPDTYEQYF
>-|few|TRBJ1-5|TRBV7-2
TGTGCCAGCAGCTTCGGTAGCAATCAGCCCCAGCATTTT
CASSFGSNQPQHF
>-|-|TRBJ2-7|TRBV11-2
TGTGCCAGCAGCTTAATGGAACCGACCTACGAGCAGTACTTC
CASSLMEPTYEQYF
>-|few|TRBJ2-5|TRBV29-1
TGCAGCGTTGGGCCCCCATCTTTGGGGGAGACCCAGTACTTC
CSVGPPSLGETQYF
>-|-|TRBJ2-7|TRBV7-2
TGTGCCAGCAGCTTAGAGGTCGGGACCGTCTACGAGCAGTACTTC
CASSLEVGTVYEQYF
>TRBD1|-|TRBJ2-5|TRBV11-3
TGTGCCAGCAGCCCGACAGGGAGAGGAGAGACCCAGTACTTC
CASSPTGRGETQYF
>TRBD1|few|TRBJ1-6|TRBV12-3/TRBV12-4
TGTGCCAGCAGTACGGGACAGCCGTATAATTCACCCCTCCACTTT
CASSTGQPYNSPLHF